One sample yielded the 17 T cell receptor beta chains listed below, sequenced in a study of CD4 T cells in relation to SARS-CoV-2 and coronaviruses. The antigens these receptors bind are not known. Unexposed donor CD4+ T cells date from about 2011-2019, before the COVID-19 pandemic. The cells were cultured for under twelve days before CD4+ T cells were isolated. Measured with immunoSEQ multiplex PCR; TCRdb has only the in-frame clones, and not every one. The sample lists 25,000 to 30,000 clones; 60% to 85% were seen once. The sequenced sample was CD4+ T cells from PBMCs, cultured in vitro. The source of these receptors is a human donor in good health.

The chain combines TRBV28 with TRBJ1-5; the D gene is possibly TRBD1 (5 bases). Germline-derived CDR1 and CDR2 are MDHEN and SYDVKM. This CDR3 has 14 residues. V was cut by 7 bases and J by 3 bases, with 13 bases left in between. The CDR3 nucleotides are TGTGCCAGCAACAGGATGGGGGACAATCAGCCCCAGCATTTT. Its protein product is CASNRMGDNQPQHF.

The V and J genes are TRBV20-1 and TRBJ1-4; D is unresolved. The V gene lost 3 bases and the J gene lost 5 bases, with 4 bases spanning the gap. This CDR3 is built from 11 residues. CDR1 and CDR2 (germline): DFQATT, SNEGSKA (reference sequence). The CDR3 sequence is CSASGNEKLFF. For the CDR3, the DNA is TGCAGTGCTAGCGGAAATGAAAAACTGTTTTTT.

The CDR3 spells CASSPGGTANSPLHF. Written as DNA, the CDR3 is TGTGCCAGCAGCCCGGGGGGCACCGCCAATTCACCCCTCCACTTT. The gene calls are TRBV9 and TRBJ1-6; a weak D match, TRBD1 (6 bases). V lost 4 bases to trimming and J lost 7 bases, with 15 bases between them. This CDR3 is 15 amino acids long. Germline-derived CDR1 and CDR2 are SGDLS and YYNGEE.

This sequence joins TRBV6-5 and TRBJ1-6; TRBD1 matches 10 bases. The germline V gene encodes CDR1 MNHEY and CDR2 SVGAGI. CDR3 length: 13 amino acids. Trimming cost V 4 bases and J 12 bases; bases outside gene matches: 3. DNA of the CDR3: TGTGCCAGCAGTTCCTGGACAGGGGGACCCCTCCACTTT. Translation gives CASSSWTGGPLHF.

V gene TRBV9 combines with J gene TRBJ2-5; no reliable D call. The CDR3 extends over 14 amino acids. V shed 0 bases and J shed 5 bases, with 11 bases lying between them. Germline CDR1 and CDR2: SGDLS and YYNGEE. CDR3 sequence reads: CASSVGSILETQYF. The DNA for the CDR3 is TGTGCCAGCAGCGTAGGAAGTATATTGGAGACCCAGTACTTC.

This rearrangement joins TRBV3-1 (or the pseudogene TRBV3-2) to TRBJ1-1; TRBD1 might be the D (5 bases). This CDR3 is built from 14 residues. Trimming removed 6 bases at V and 4 bases at J, with 15 bases between. The germline V gene has CDR1 LGHDT and CDR2 YNNKEL (reference sequence). DNA for the CDR3: TGTGCCAGCAGGGGGCGGGGGGGTTCCACTGAAGCTTTCTTT. Protein: CASRGRGGSTEAFF.

CDR3 nucleotides: TGTGCCAGCGGACGGTTGAACACTGAAGCTTTCTTT. Translation: CASGRLNTEAFF. The gene calls are TRBV2 and TRBJ1-1; D is undetermined. The CDR3 runs to 12 residues. The V gene lost 8 bases and the J gene lost 0 bases, with 7 bases spanning the gap. The germline CDR1 and CDR2 sequences are SNHLY and FYNNEI.

The gene calls are TRBV6-6 and TRBJ2-2, with 9 bases lining up with TRBD2. V gave up 5 bases and J gave up 5 bases; unmatched junction bases: 15. The CDR3 sequence is 18 residues long. CDR1 MNHNY and CDR2 SVGAGI come from the germline V gene (reference sequence). The CDR3 nucleotides read TGTGCCAGCAGTCTCTCGGGTAGCGGGAGCCCTGGGACCGGGGAGCTGTTTTTT. Its translation: CASSLSGSGSPGTGELFF.

CDR3 nucleotides: TGCGCCAGCAGCTTGGGGGGGAGCACAGATACGCAGTATTTT. It specifies CASSLGGSTDTQYF. The chain links TRBV5-1 to TRBJ2-3, with D perhaps matching TRBD1 or TRBD2 (5 bases each). CDR3 size: 14 residues. V dropped 0 bases and J dropped 0 bases, with 5 bases sitting between them. Germline-derived CDR1 and CDR2 are SGHRS and YFSETQ.

This clone showed up just once. The rearrangement uses TRBV18 and TRBJ2-1, with TRBD2 matching 13 bases. The CDR3 is made up of 16 amino acids. Per the germline V gene, CDR1 is KGHSH and CDR2 is LQKENI. The J segment lost 5 bases and the V segment lost 6 bases, leaving 7 bases of the junction unmatched. This chain's CDR3 is CASSQLAGGLDNEQFF. The DNA of the CDR3 is TGTGCCAGCTCTCAACTAGCGGGGGGGCTGGACAATGAGCAGTTCTTC.

The chain is built from TRBV4-2 and TRBJ1-2; D is ambiguous. The CDR3 loop spans 15 amino acids. V was cut by 0 bases and J by 6 bases, with 14 bases left in between. Germline loops: CDR1 LGHNA, CDR2 YNFKEQ. The CDR3 coding sequence is TGTGCCAGCAGCCAAGAATCCCGCAGTTCCGATGGCTACACCTTC. As protein: CASSQESRSSDGYTF.

The genes are TRBV18 and TRBJ2-5; no clear D. CDR3 length: 13 amino acids. Looked up from germline, CDR1 is KGHSH and CDR2 is LQKENI. V was cut by 3 bases and J by 2 bases, with 7 bases left in between. The CDR3 region has the DNA TGTGCCAGCTCACCGGCCCTACAAGAGACCCAGTACTTC. This codes for CASSPALQETQYF.

The chain recombines TRBV7-6 with TRBJ2-3; TRBD2 agrees at 14 bases. Germline-derived CDR1 and CDR2 are SGHVS and FNYEAQ. CDR3 size: 17 residues. V shed 5 bases and J 8 bases; nucleotides not matched to a gene: 12. The CDR3 sequence is CASSPGTSGRNGGTQYF. The CDR3 DNA follows: TGTGCCAGCAGCCCCGGGACTAGCGGGAGAAATGGCGGTACGCAGTATTTT. Looking up the rest from reference TRBV7-6 and TRBJ2-3 gives the full variable domain: GAGVSQSPRYKVTKRGQDVALRCDPISGHVSLYWYRQALGQGPEFLTYFNYEAQQDKSGLPNDRFSAERPEGSISTLTIQRTEQRDSAMYRCASSPGTSGRNGGTQYFGPGTRLTVL.

This chain joins TRBV19 and TRBJ1-5, with D possibly TRBD1 on 6 matching bases. CDR1 is LNHDA, CDR2 SQIVND, per germline (reference sequence). The CDR3 is 16 amino acids. The germline V and J ends were trimmed by 6 bases and 8 bases, with 23 bases remaining between them. The CDR3 bases are TGTGCCAGTAGCTCCTCGGGGGGGGCAGGGTTTGAGCCCCAGCATTTT. As protein: CASSSSGGAGFEPQHF.

V usage is TRBV7-9 and J usage is TRBJ2-7, with D unclear. This CDR3 has 13 amino acids. Trimming left V 5 bases short and J 3 bases short, with 11 bases between. The germline CDR1 and CDR2 sequences are SEHNR and FQNEAQ (reference sequence). The CDR3 nucleotides are TGTGCCAGCAGCCCTGGAGTTGGCTACGAGCAGTACTTC. This codes for CASSPGVGYEQYF.

V usage is TRBV2 and J usage is TRBJ2-1; 8 bases agree with TRBD2. Germline CDR1 and CDR2: SNHLY and FYNNEI. CDR3 length: 13 amino acids. J lost 6 bases, V lost 7 bases, and 5 bases had no gene match. Here the CDR3 DNA reads TGTGCCAGCACAGCGGGAGCTTTCAATGAGCAGTTCTTC. It is translated as CASTAGAFNEQFF.

The chain recombines TRBV21-1 with TRBJ2-1; TRBD2 was called by the table and not checked on the DNA. TRBV21-1 is an annotated pseudogene. CDR3 size: 14 residues. Here the CDR3 reads CASSKARTGGEQFF. Here the CDR3 DNA reads TGTGCCAGCAGCAAAGCGCGAACCGGGGGTGAGCAGTTCTTC.